This entry describes one T cell receptor beta chain. Its target is not known. This sample is drawn from a study of post-analysis software for immune sequencing data. General study findings and limits: Controls showed lower frequencies than patients for several TRBV segments, and TRBV5-6, TRBV5-1 and TRBV20-1 were among these. Patients with multiple sclerosis recorded significantly lower normalized Chao1 diversity than controls, the study found.

CDR3 length equals 14 residues. CDR1 is MDHEN and CDR2 is SYDVKM in the germline V gene. V lost 6 bases and J 2 bases, leaving 12 bases between the germline ends. The authors incorporated unique molecular identifiers into the TCR beta cDNA libraries. T cells numbering about 1 to 10 million gave rise to around 500,000 cDNA molecules. TCRdb recomputed calls from the PCR reads with MiXCR, one row per CDR3 protein. The data show about 460,000 distinct CDR3 sequences, roughly 46% seen once. Sample: blood. The TCR was taken from a girl aged 5 to 17 with multiple sclerosis. The chain joins TRBV28 to TRBJ2-3; D not resolved. CDR3 residues: CASRTAETTDTQYF. Written as DNA, the CDR3 is TGTGCCAGCAGAACGGCAGAGACCACAGATACGCAGTATTTT.